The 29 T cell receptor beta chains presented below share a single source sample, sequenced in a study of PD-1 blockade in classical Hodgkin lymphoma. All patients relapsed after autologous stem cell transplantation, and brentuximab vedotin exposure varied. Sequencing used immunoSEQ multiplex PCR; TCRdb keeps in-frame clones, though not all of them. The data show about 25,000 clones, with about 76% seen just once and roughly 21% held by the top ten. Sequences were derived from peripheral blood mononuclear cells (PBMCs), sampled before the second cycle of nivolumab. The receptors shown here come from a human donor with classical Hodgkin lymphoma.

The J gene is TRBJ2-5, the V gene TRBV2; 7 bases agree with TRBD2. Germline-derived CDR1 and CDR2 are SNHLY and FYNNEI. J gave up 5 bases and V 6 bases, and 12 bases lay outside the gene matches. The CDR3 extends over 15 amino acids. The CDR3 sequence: CASSALGRGGETQYF. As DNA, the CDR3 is TGTGCCAGCAGCGCGCTGGGACGGGGAGGGGAGACCCAGTACTTC.

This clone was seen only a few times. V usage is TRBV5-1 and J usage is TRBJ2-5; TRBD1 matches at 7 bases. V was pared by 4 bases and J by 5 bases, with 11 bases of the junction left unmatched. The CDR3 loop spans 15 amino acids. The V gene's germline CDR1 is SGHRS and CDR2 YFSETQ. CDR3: CASSLGTGDRETQYF. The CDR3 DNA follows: TGCGCCAGCAGCCTAGGCACAGGGGATAGGGAGACCCAGTACTTC.

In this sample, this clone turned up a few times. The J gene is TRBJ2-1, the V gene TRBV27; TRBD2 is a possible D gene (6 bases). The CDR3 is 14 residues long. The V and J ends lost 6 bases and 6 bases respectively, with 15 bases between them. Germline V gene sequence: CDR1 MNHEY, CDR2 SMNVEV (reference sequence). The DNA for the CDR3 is TGTGCCAGCAGGGCCCGGGGGATGGGCAATGAGCAGTTCTTC. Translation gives CASRARGMGNEQFF.

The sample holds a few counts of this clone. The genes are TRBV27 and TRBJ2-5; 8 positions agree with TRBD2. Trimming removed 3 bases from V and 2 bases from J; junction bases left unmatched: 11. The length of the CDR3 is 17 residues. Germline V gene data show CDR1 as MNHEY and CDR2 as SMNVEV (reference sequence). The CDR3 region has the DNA TGTGCCAGCAGTTTGAAGCTGGGCGGGACTAGGCAAGAGACCCAGTACTTC. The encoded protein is CASSLKLGGTRQETQYF.

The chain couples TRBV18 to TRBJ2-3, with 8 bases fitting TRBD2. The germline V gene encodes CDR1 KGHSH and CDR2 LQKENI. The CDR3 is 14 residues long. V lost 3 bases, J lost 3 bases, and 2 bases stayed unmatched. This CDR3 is CASSPGLETDTQYF. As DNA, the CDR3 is TGTGCCAGCTCACCGGGACTAGAAACAGATACGCAGTATTTT.

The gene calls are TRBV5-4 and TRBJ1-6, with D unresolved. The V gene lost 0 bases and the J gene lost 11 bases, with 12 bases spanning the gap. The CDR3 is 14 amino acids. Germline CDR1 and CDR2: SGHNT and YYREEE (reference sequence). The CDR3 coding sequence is TGTGCCAGCAGCTTGGTTGGGGTACTTGCACCCCTCCACTTT. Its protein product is CASSLVGVLAPLHF.

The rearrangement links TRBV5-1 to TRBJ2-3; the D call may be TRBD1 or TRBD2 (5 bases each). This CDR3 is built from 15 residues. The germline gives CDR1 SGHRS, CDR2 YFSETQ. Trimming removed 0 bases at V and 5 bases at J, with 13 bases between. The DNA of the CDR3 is TGCGCCAGCAGCTTGGCCGGGACCCCCGGAGATACGCAGTATTTT. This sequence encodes CASSLAGTPGDTQYF. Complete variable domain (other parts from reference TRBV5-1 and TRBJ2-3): KAGVTQTPRYLIKTRGQQVTLSCSPISGHRSVSWYQQTPGQGLQFLFEYFSETQRNKGNFPGRFSGRQFSNSRSEMNVSTLELGDSALYLCASSLAGTPGDTQYFGPGTRLTVL.

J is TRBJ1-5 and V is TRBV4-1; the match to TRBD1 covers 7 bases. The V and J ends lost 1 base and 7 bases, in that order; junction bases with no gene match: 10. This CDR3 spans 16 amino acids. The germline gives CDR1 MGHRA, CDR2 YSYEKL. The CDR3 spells CASSQGGAGGRQPQHF. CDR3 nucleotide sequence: TGCGCCAGCAGCCAAGGCGGTGCAGGGGGGCGGCAGCCCCAGCATTTT.

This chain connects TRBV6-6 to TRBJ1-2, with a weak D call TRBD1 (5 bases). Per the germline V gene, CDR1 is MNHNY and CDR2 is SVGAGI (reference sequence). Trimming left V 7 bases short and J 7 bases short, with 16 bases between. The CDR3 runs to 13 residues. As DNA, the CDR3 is TGTGCCAGCATCCGACATCCGAGGGGTGGCTACACCTTC. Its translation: CASIRHPRGGYTF.

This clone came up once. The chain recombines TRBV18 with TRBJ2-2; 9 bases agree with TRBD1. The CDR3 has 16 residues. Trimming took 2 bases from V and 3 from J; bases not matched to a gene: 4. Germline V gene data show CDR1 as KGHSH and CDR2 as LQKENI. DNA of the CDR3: TGTGCCAGCTCACCAGGACAGGGGCCCTACACCGGGGAGCTGTTTTTT. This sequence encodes CASSPGQGPYTGELFF.

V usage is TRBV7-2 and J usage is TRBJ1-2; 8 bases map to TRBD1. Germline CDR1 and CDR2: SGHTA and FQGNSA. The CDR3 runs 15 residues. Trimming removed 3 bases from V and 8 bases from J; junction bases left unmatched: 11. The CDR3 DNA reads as TGTGCCAGCAGCTTTTTTCGACAGGGGCTACAGGGCTACACCTTC. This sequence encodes CASSFFRQGLQGYTF.

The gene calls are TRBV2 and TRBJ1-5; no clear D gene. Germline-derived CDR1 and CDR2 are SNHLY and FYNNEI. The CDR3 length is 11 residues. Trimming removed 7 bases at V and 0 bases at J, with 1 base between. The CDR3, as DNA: TGTGCCAGCAATAGCAATCAGCCCCAGCATTTT. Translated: CASNSNQPQHF.

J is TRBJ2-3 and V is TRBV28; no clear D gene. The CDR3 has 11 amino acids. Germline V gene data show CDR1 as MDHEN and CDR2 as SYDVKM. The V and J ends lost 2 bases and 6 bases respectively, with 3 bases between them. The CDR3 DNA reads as TGTGCCAGCAGTTTACAGGATACGCAGTATTTT. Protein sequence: CASSLQDTQYF.

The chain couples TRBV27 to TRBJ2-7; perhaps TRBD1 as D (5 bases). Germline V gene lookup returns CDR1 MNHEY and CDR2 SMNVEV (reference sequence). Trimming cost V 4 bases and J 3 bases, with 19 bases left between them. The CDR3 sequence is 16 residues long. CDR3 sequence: CASSSSSDDSLYEQYF. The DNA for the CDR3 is TGTGCCAGCAGTTCCTCCTCAGACGACAGTCTCTACGAGCAGTACTTC.

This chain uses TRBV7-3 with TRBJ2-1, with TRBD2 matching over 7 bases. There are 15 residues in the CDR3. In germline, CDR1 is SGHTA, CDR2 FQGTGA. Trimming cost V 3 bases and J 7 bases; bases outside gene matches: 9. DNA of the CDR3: TGTGCCAGCAGCTTCGGGGGGACCTCGAGGAATGAGCAGTTCTTC. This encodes CASSFGGTSRNEQFF.

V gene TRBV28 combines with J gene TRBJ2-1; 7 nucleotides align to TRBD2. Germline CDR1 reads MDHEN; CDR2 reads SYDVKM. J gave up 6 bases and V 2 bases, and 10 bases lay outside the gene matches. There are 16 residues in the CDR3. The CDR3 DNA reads TGTGCCAGCAGTTTAGTGGGAGGGCCAAAGGTCAATGAGCAGTTCTTC. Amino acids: CASSLVGGPKVNEQFF.

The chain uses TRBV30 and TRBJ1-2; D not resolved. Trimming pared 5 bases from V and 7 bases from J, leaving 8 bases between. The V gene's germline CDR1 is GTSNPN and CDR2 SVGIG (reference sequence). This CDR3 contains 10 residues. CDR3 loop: CAWGSLGYTF. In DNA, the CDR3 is TGTGCCTGGGGCTCCCTTGGCTACACCTTC.

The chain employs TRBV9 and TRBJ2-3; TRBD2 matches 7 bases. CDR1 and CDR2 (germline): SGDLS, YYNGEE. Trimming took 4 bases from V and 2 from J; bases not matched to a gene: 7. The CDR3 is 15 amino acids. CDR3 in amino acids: CASSQGGGITDTQYF. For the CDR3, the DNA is TGTGCCAGCAGCCAAGGCGGGGGTATCACAGATACGCAGTATTTT.

CDR3 in DNA: TGTGCCAGTAGTATCCGCAGGGTAGGAGACAATCAGCCCCAGCATTTT. This sequence encodes CASSIRRVGDNQPQHF. V is TRBV19 and J is TRBJ1-5; TRBD1 is a possible D gene (5 bases). Germline V gene lookup returns CDR1 LNHDA and CDR2 SQIVND (reference sequence). The CDR3 has 16 amino acids. Deletions cut 3 bases from V and 3 bases from J, with 15 bases between.

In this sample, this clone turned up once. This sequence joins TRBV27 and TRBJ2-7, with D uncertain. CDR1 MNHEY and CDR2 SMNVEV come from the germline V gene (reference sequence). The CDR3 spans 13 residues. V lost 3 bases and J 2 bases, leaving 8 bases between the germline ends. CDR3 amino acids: CASSFRQTYEQYF. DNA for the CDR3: TGTGCCAGCAGTTTTCGGCAGACCTACGAGCAGTACTTC.

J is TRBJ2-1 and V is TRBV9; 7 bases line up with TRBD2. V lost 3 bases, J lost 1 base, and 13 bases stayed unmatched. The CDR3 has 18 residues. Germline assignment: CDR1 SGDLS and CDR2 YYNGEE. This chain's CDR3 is CASSGYSGNRRSYNEQFF. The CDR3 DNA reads TGTGCCAGCAGCGGTTACAGCGGGAACCGGAGATCCTACAATGAGCAGTTCTTC.

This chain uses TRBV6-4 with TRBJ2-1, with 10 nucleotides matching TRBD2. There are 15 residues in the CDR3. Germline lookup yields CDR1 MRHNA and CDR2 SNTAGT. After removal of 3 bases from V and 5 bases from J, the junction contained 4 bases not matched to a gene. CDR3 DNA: TGTGCCAGCAGTGAAACGACTAGCGGGCACAATGAGCAGTTCTTC. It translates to CASSETTSGHNEQFF.

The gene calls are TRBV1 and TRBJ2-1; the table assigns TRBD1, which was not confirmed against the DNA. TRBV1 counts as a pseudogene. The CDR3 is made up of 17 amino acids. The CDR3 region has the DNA TGCACCAGCAGCCAAGATTGGGGACAGGGTTTCAACAATGAGCAGTTCTTC. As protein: CTSSQDWGQGFNNEQFF.

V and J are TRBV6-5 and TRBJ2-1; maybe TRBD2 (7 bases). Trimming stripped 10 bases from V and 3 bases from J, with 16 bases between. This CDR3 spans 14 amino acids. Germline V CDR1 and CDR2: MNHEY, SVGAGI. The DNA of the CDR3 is TGTGCCACCCGAGGGGGGGCCTTCTACAATGAGCAGTTCTTC. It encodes CATRGGAFYNEQFF.

DNA of the CDR3: TGTGCCAGCAGCCCGGGACAGGGACCTGGAAACACCATATATTTT. The encoded protein is CASSPGQGPGNTIYF. V usage is TRBV11-3 and J usage is TRBJ1-3; 9 bases align to TRBD1. The CDR3 contains 15 residues. CDR1 is SGHNT and CDR2 is YENEEA in the germline V gene. Trimming took 5 bases from V and 2 from J; bases not matched to a gene: 4.

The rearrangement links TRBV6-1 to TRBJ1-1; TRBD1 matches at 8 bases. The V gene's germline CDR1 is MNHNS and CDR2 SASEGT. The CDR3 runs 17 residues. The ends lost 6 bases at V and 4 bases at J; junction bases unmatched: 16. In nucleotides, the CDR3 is TGTGCCAGCAGCGAACGGGGGGCAGGGGGCCGGGGCACTGAAGCTTTCTTT. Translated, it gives CASSERGAGGRGTEAFF.

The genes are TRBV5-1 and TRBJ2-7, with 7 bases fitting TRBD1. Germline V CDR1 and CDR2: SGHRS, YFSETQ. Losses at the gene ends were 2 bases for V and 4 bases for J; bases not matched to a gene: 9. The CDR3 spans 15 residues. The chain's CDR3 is CASSFTEGGRYEQYF. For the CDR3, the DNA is TGCGCCAGCAGCTTCACTGAAGGGGGCAGGTACGAGCAGTACTTC.

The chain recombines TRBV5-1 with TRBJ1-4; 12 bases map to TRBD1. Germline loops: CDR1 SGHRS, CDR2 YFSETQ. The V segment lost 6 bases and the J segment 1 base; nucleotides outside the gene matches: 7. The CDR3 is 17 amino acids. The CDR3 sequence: CASNRDRGRVTNEKLFF. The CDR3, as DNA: TGCGCCAGCAACCGGGACAGGGGGCGAGTAACTAATGAAAAACTGTTTTTT.

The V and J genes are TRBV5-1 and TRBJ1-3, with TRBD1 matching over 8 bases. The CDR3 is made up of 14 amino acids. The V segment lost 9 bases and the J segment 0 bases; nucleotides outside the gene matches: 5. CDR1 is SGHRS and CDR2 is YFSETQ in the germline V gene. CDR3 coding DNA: TGCGCCACCTCGACAGGGGACTCTGGAAACACCATATATTTT. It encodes CATSTGDSGNTIYF.